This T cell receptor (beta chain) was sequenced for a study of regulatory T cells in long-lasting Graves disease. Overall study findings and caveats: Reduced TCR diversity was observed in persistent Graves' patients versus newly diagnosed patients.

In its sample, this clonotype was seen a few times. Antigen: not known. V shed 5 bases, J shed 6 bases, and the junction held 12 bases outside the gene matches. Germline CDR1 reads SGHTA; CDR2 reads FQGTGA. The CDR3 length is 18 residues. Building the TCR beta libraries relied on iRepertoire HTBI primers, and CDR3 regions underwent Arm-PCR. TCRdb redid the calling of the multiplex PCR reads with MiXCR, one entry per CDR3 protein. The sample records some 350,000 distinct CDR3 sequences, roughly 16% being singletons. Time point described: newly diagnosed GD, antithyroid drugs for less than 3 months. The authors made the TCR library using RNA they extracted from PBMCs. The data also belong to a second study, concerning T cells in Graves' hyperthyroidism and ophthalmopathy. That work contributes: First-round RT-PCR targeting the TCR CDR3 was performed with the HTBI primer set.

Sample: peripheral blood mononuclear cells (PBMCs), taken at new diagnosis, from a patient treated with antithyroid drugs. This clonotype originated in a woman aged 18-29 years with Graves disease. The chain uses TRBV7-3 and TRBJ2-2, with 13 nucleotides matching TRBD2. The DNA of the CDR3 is TGTGCCAGCAGCCCTACGCCTACTAGCGGGGGGGCTGCCGGGGAGCTGTTTTTT. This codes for CASSPTPTSGGAAGELFF.